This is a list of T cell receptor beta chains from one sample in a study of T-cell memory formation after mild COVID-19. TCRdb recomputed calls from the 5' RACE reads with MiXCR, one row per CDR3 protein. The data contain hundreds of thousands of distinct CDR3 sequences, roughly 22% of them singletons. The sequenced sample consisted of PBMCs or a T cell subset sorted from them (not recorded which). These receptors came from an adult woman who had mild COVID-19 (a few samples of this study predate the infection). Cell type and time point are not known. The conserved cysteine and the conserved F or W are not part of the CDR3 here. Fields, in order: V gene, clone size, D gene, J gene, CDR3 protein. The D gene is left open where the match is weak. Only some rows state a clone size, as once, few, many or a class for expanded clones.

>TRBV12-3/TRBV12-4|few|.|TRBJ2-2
ASSRDGSGELF
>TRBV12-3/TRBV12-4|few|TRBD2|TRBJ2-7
ASFKSTSGGAREQY
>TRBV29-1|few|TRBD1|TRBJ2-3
SVHRGNTQY
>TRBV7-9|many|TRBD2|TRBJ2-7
ASSRSGGASYEQY
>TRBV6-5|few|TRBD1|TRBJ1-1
ASRGAWDRGPNTEAF
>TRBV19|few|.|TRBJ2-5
ASKNRGGETQY
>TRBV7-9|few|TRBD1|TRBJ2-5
ASSKHGTGTAETQY
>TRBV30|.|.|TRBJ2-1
AWSVGPRQF
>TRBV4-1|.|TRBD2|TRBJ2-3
ASSRHRGLAGGNLTDTQY
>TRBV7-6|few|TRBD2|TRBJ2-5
ASSPPGLAGVGQETQY
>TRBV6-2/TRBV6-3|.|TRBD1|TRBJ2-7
ASDKNRGSDEQY
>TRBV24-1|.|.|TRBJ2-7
ATRPSYEQY
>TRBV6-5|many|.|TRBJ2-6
ASSYSLGAGANVLT
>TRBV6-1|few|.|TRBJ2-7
ASSVGTGEQY
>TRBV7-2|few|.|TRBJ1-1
ASSLVLAGRATEAF
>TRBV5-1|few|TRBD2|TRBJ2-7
ASSTGLAGGLTYEQY